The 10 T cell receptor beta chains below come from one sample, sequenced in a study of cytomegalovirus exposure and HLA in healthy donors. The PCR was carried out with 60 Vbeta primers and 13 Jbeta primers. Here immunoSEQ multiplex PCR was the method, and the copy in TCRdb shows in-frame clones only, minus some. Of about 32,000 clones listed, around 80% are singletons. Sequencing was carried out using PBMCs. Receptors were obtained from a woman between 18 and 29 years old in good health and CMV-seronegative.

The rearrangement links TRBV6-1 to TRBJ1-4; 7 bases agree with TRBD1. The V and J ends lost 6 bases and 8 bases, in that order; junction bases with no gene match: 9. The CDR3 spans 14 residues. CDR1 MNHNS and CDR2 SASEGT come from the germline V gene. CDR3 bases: TGTGCCAGCAGCCGACAGGGCGGGGAGGAAAAACTGTTTTTT. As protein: CASSRQGGEEKLFF.

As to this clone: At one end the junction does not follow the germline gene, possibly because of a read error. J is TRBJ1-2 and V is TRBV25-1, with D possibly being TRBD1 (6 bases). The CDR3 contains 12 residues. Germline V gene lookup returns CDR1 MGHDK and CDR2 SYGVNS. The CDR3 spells CASNKGVFGYPF. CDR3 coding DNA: TGTGCCAGCAACAAGGGGGTATTCGGCTACCCCTTC.

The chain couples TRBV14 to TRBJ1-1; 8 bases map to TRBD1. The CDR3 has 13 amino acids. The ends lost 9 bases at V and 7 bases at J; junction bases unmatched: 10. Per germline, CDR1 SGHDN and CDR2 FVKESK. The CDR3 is CASTQGARDEAFF. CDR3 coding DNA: TGTGCCAGTACCCAGGGGGCCCGGGATGAAGCTTTCTTT. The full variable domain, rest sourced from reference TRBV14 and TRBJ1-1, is EAGVTQFPSHSVIEKGQTVTLRCDPISGHDNLYWYRRVMGKEIKFLLHFVKESKQDESGMPNNRFLAERTGGTYSTLKVQPAELEDSGVYFCASTQGARDEAFFGQGTRLTVV.

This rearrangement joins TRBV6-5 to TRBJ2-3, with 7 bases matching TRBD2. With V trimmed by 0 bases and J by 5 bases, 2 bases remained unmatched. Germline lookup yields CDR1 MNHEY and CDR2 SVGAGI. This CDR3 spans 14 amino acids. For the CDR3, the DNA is TGTGCCAGCAGTTACTCTGCGGGAGTAGATACGCAGTATTTT. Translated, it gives CASSYSAGVDTQYF.

The CDR3 coding sequence is TGCGCCAGCAGCGCAACTATTCGGACTCCCTCTGAGTACGAGCAGTACTTC. Protein product: CASSATIRTPSEYEQYF. V is TRBV10-1 and J is TRBJ2-7; perhaps TRBD2 as D (5 bases). Germline CDR1 reads WNHNN; CDR2 reads SYGVQD (reference sequence). Trimming stripped 6 bases from V and 4 bases from J, with 25 bases between. The CDR3 is 17 amino acids.

CDR3 sequence reads: CASTFQGAQDNEQFF. As DNA, the CDR3 is TGTGCCAGCACCTTCCAGGGGGCGCAAGATAATGAGCAGTTCTTC. V is TRBV28 and J is TRBJ2-1, with 8 bases that match TRBD1. Germline CDR1 reads MDHEN; CDR2 reads SYDVKM. J lost 7 bases, V lost 7 bases, and 12 bases had no gene match. The CDR3 has 15 amino acids.

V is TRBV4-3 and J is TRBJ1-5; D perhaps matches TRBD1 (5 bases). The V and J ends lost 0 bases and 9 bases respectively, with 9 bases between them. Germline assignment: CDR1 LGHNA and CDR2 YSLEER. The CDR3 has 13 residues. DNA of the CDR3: TGCGCCAGCAGCCAAGACAGGGATTGGCCCCAGCATTTT. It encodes CASSQDRDWPQHF.

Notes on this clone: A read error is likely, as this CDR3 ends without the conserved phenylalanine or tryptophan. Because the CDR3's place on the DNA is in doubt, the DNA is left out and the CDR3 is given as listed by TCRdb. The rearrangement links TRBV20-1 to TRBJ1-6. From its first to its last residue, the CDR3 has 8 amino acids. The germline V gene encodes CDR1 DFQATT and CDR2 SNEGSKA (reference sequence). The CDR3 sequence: CSAYPGTS.

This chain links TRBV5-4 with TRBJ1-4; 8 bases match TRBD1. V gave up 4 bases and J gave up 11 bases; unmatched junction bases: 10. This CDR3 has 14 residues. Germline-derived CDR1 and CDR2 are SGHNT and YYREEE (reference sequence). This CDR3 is CASSEQTGVGKLFF. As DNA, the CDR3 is TGTGCCAGCAGCGAGCAGACAGGGGTCGGGAAACTGTTTTTT.

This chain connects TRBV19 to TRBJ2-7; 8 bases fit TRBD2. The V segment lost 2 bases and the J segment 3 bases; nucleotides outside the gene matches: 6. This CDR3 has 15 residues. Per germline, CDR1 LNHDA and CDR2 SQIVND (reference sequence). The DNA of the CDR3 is TGTGCCAGTAGTATAATACTAGCGGATAACTACGAGCAGTACTTC. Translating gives CASSIILADNYEQYF.